These 27 T cell receptor beta chains share one sample of origin, sequenced in a study of cytomegalovirus exposure and HLA in healthy donors. This PCR relied on a set of 60 Vbeta primers and 13 Jbeta primers. The method was immunoSEQ multiplex PCR; TCRdb's version includes in-frame clones alone and lacks a portion of them. The table includes fewer than 200,000 clones, 75% to 80% detected once. Sequencing input: PBMCs. The source is a woman in her thirties in good health and CMV-seropositive.

The chain is built from TRBV19 and TRBJ2-7; 9 bases line up with TRBD1. The germline V gene has CDR1 LNHDA and CDR2 SQIVND (reference sequence). This CDR3 region has 15 residues. Trimming cost V 6 bases and J 3 bases; bases outside gene matches: 9. CDR3 nucleotide sequence: TGTGCCAGTAGATACAGGGGGCGCCCCGTCTACGAGCAGTACTTC. Translation: CASRYRGRPVYEQYF.

The rearrangement joins TRBV28 to TRBJ1-4; tentative D call: TRBD1 (5 bases). Germline V gives CDR1 MDHEN, CDR2 SYDVKM. V lost 6 bases and J lost 8, with 19 bases in between. The CDR3 runs to 15 residues. CDR3 in DNA: TGTGCCAGCAGGAGCGGGACCGAAGGGTCGGAAAAACTGTTTTTT. Its translation: CASRSGTEGSEKLFF.

The chain combines TRBV16 with TRBJ2-2; no clear D gene. The germline V gene encodes CDR1 KGHSY and CDR2 FQNENV. CDR3 length equals 13 residues. Trimming cost V 0 bases and J 7 bases, with 6 bases left between them. CDR3 coding DNA: TGTGCCAGCAGCCAATCGAGGATCGGGGAGCTGTTTTTT. Translated, it gives CASSQSRIGELFF.

The chain is built from TRBV11-2 and TRBJ2-3; 7 bases are shared with TRBD2. This CDR3 region has 15 residues. Germline trimming cut 4 bases from V and 0 bases from J; bases unmatched to any gene: 4. From germline, CDR1 is SGHAT and CDR2 FQNNGV. CDR3 in amino acids: CASSSGGGSTDTQYF. In DNA form, the CDR3 reads TGTGCCAGCAGCTCAGGCGGGGGAAGCACAGATACGCAGTATTTT.

The chain links TRBV4-1 to TRBJ1-5; TRBD1 aligns across 7 bases. Trimming cost V 0 bases and J 2 bases; bases outside gene matches: 4. Germline values: CDR1 MGHRA, CDR2 YSYEKL. The length of the CDR3 is 16 residues. This CDR3 is CASSQEQGLGNQPQHF. The DNA for the CDR3 is TGCGCCAGCAGCCAAGAACAGGGGCTTGGCAATCAGCCCCAGCATTTT.

The V call is TRBV2, the J call TRBJ1-5, with no clear D. Per germline, CDR1 SNHLY and CDR2 FYNNEI. V lost 4 bases and J 2 bases, leaving 12 bases between the germline ends. The CDR3 covers 15 residues. CDR3 DNA: TGTGCCAGCAGTGTGTTGGGTCGGGGCAATCAGCCCCAGCATTTT. As protein: CASSVLGRGNQPQHF.

About this clone itself: At one boundary the junction diverges from the germline segment, which might be a read error. V and J are TRBV4-1 and TRBJ1-2, with a weak D call TRBD1 (5 bases). There are 11 residues in the CDR3. CDR1 is MGHRA, CDR2 YSYEKL, per germline. The CDR3 here is CATTQGRGYTF. The DNA for the CDR3 is TGTGCCACCACCCAGGGCCGGGGCTACACCTTC.

This clone was counted only a few times. The chain recombines TRBV7-9 with TRBJ1-2, with no clear D. The CDR3 extends over 14 amino acids. Germline CDR1 and CDR2: SEHNR and FQNEAQ (reference sequence). Trimming pared 4 bases from V and 2 bases from J, leaving 11 bases between. CDR3 nucleotides: TGTGCCAGCAGCTCCCTGACGGGAAACTATGGCTACACCTTC. Its protein is CASSSLTGNYGYTF.

This clone came up once. The genes are TRBV28 and TRBJ2-7; 8 bases match TRBD2. The CDR3 contains 14 residues. V was clipped by 8 bases and J by 6 bases; unmatched bases: 12. Germline V CDR1 and CDR2: MDHEN, SYDVKM. CDR3 loop: CASRSTGRAFEQYF. The CDR3 coding sequence is TGTGCCAGCCGTAGTACCGGGAGGGCCTTCGAGCAGTACTTC.

This sequence joins TRBV6-1 and TRBJ1-2; 8 positions agree with TRBD1. The junction had 4 bases not matched to a gene; V was cut back by 6 bases and J by 4 bases. The CDR3 sequence is 13 residues long. The germline V gene has CDR1 MNHNS and CDR2 SASEGT. The CDR3 bases are TGTGCCAGCAGGGAAACAGGGGGCTATGGCTACACCTTC. It yields the protein CASRETGGYGYTF.

V is TRBV9 and J is TRBJ1-2, with unresolved D. This CDR3 comprises 13 residues. Trimming removed 0 bases at V and 1 base at J, with 4 bases between. The V gene's germline CDR1 is SGDLS and CDR2 YYNGEE. CDR3 DNA sequence: TGTGCCAGCAGCGTAGCCAGTAACTATGGCTACACCTTC. Its protein is CASSVASNYGYTF.

In this sample, this clone turned up once. The chain combines TRBV4-1 with TRBJ2-7; 8 bases match TRBD2. Unmatched junction bases numbered 12, after V lost 4 bases and J lost 13 bases. Per the germline V gene, CDR1 is MGHRA and CDR2 is YSYEKL. The CDR3 covers 13 residues. The CDR3 here is CASSPQVGRAQYF. The DNA of the CDR3 is TGCGCCAGCAGCCCCCAAGTCGGGAGGGCCCAATACTTC.

CDR3 sequence: CASSQSRDNFYGYTF. CDR3 coding DNA: TGTGCCAGCAGCCAGTCCCGGGACAATTTCTATGGCTACACCTTC. The genes are TRBV13 and TRBJ1-2; D perhaps matches TRBD1 (6 bases). Trimming pared 5 bases from V and 4 bases from J, leaving 17 bases between. CDR1 PRHDT and CDR2 FYEKMQ come from the germline V gene (reference sequence). The CDR3 sequence is 15 residues long. The entire variable domain, with the rest obtained from reference TRBV13 and TRBJ1-2, is as follows: AAGVIQSPRHLIKEKRETATLKCYPIPRHDTVYWYQQGPGQDPQFLISFYEKMQSDKGSIPDRFSAQQFSDYHSELNMSSLELGDSALYFCASSQSRDNFYGYTFGSGTRLTVV.

V and J are TRBV7-3 and TRBJ2-5, with 9 bases lining up with TRBD2. Germline V gives CDR1 SGHTA, CDR2 FQGTGA. With V trimmed by 2 bases and J by 5 bases, 0 bases remained unmatched. This CDR3 spans 13 amino acids. This chain's CDR3 is CASSLAGGETQYF. CDR3 coding DNA: TGTGCCAGCAGCTTAGCGGGGGGGGAGACCCAGTACTTC.

The V call is TRBV5-4, the J call TRBJ1-2; D gene unclear. The CDR3 covers 16 residues. The germline V gene has CDR1 SGHNT and CDR2 YYREEE (reference sequence). V was shortened by 4 bases and J by 4 bases, with 20 bases between the two germline ends. CDR3 region: CASSPRSGSSFYGYTF. As DNA, the CDR3 is TGTGCCAGCAGCCCTAGGTCCGGGTCGAGCTTCTATGGCTACACCTTC.

The gene calls are TRBV7-2 and TRBJ2-3; D is uncertain. Germline V gives CDR1 SGHTA, CDR2 FQGNSA. This CDR3 is 12 amino acids long. Trimming took off 5 bases at V and 2 bases at J, with 5 bases between the two ends. The CDR3 nucleotides are TGTGCCAGCAGCACCTACACAGATACGCAGTATTTT. Translating gives CASSTYTDTQYF.

The chain uses TRBV4-2 and TRBJ2-5; the match to TRBD2 covers 10 bases. The CDR3 covers 15 residues. The germline CDR1 and CDR2 sequences are LGHNA and YNFKEQ. V was pared by 1 base and J by 5 bases, with 4 bases of the junction left unmatched. The CDR3 coding sequence is TGTGCCAGCAGCCAAGGGGAGCGGGGGGGGGAGACCCAGTACTTC. Its protein is CASSQGERGGETQYF.

CDR3 loop: CASSLAIGRQFF. The CDR3 coding sequence is TGTGCCAGCAGCTTAGCCATCGGGAGGCAGTTCTTC. The chain is built from TRBV7-2 and TRBJ2-1, with a tentative D call TRBD2 (6 bases). The CDR3 has 12 amino acids. Germline-derived CDR1 and CDR2 are SGHTA and FQGNSA. V was cut by 0 bases and J by 12 bases, with 9 bases left in between.

The rearrangement uses TRBV4-2 and TRBJ1-1, with 9 bases aligning to TRBD1. The J segment lost 6 bases and the V segment lost 3 bases, leaving 11 bases of the junction unmatched. This CDR3 has 16 amino acids. Per germline, CDR1 LGHNA and CDR2 YNFKEQ. The CDR3 protein is CASSQPYRGRRPEAFF. In nucleotides, the CDR3 is TGTGCCAGCAGCCAGCCGTACAGGGGGCGCCGCCCTGAAGCTTTCTTT.

The rearrangement uses TRBV6-4 and TRBJ1-1, with D possibly TRBD1 on 5 matching bases. This CDR3 has 15 residues. Between the trimmed V and J ends, which lost 0 bases and 1 base, there was a span of 9 bases. CDR1 and CDR2 from the germline V gene are MRHNA and SNTAGT. The CDR3 loop reads CASSDSGLTNTEAFF. The CDR3 nucleotides read TGTGCCAGCAGTGACTCGGGACTTACGAACACTGAAGCTTTCTTT.

This clone was found a few times. V is TRBV2 and J is TRBJ2-7; D remains ambiguous. This CDR3 region has 13 residues. The V end was cut by 4 bases, the J end by 3 bases, with 10 bases between. In germline, CDR1 is SNHLY, CDR2 FYNNEI. CDR3 nucleotide sequence: TGTGCCAGCAGTGTGAGATCGGGCTACGAGCAGTACTTC. The encoded protein is CASSVRSGYEQYF.

This chain uses TRBV18 with TRBJ2-3; D gene ambiguous. V lost 3 bases and J lost 6, with 19 bases in between. Germline lookup yields CDR1 KGHSH and CDR2 LQKENI. The length of the CDR3 is 16 residues. The CDR3 DNA sequence: TGTGCCAGCTCACCGGTGCCTAGTCAATCCCCCGATACGCAGTATTTT. This translates into CASSPVPSQSPDTQYF.

This chain connects TRBV5-1 to TRBJ2-4; D possibly corresponds to TRBD1 (6 bases). Germline assignment: CDR1 SGHRS and CDR2 YFSETQ. This CDR3 spans 15 amino acids. Trimming shortened V by 4 bases and J by 0 bases, and 11 bases separated the two germline ends. The CDR3 bases are TGCGCCAGCAGCGCAGGGGCCCTAGCCAAAAACATTCAGTACTTC. Protein: CASSAGALAKNIQYF.

This chain uses TRBV20-1 with TRBJ1-2, with D hard to call. The CDR3 has 11 amino acids. Deletions cut 6 bases from V and 4 bases from J, with 9 bases between. Germline values: CDR1 DFQATT, CDR2 SNEGSKA (reference sequence). CDR3 loop: CSAREVYGYTF. The CDR3, as DNA: TGCAGTGCGCGGGAGGTCTATGGCTACACCTTC.

In its sample, this clone was seen a few times. The chain uses TRBV30 and TRBJ2-3; 7 bases are a match to TRBD1. The CDR3 totals 18 residues. Germline V lookup: CDR1 GTSNPN, CDR2 SVGIG (reference sequence). The V segment lost 1 base and the J segment 0 bases; nucleotides outside the gene matches: 13. Here the CDR3 DNA reads TGTGCCTGGAGTGAATGGACAGGCTGGGCAACTAGCACAGATACGCAGTATTTT. It encodes CAWSEWTGWATSTDTQYF. Drawing the rest from reference TRBV30 and TRBJ2-3, the complete variable domain is SQTIHQWPATLVQPVGSPLSLECTVEGTSNPNLYWYRQAAGRGLQLLFYSVGIGQISSEVPQNLSASRPQDRQFILSSKKLLLSDSGFYLCAWSEWTGWATSTDTQYFGPGTRLTVL.

The V and J genes are TRBV7-2 and TRBJ2-6; 9 bases fit TRBD1. The CDR3 has 16 amino acids. Germline loops: CDR1 SGHTA, CDR2 FQGNSA. V was clipped by 5 bases and J by 2 bases; unmatched bases: 4. This CDR3 reads CASSHRQGAGANVLTF. The CDR3 nucleotides read TGTGCCAGCAGCCATCGACAGGGGGCTGGGGCCAACGTCCTGACTTTC. Drawing the rest from reference TRBV7-2 and TRBJ2-6, the complete variable domain is GAGVSQSPSNKVTEKGKDVELRCDPISGHTALYWYRQSLGQGLEFLIYFQGNSAPDKSGLPSDRFSAERTGGSVSTLTIQRTQQEDSAVYLCASSHRQGAGANVLTFGAGSRLTVL.

CDR3 residues: CASSPADRGKETQYF. The DNA for the CDR3 is TGTGCCAGCAGCCCAGCCGACAGGGGAAAAGAGACCCAGTACTTC. This chain uses TRBV9 with TRBJ2-5; 8 positions agree with TRBD1. The germline V gene has CDR1 SGDLS and CDR2 YYNGEE. The CDR3 runs 15 residues. With V trimmed by 4 bases and J by 3 bases, 8 bases remained unmatched.